The 4 T cell receptor beta chains below come from one sample, sequenced in a study of T-cell reconstitution after alpha-beta-depleted transplantation in children. Construction of the TCRbeta library involved unique molecular identifiers. Each CDR3 protein is one row after TCRdb ran MiXCR on the PCR reads. The sample yields 300,000 to 400,000 distinct CDR3 sequences, roughly 16% seen once. The sample in question was PBMCs, mostly from graft donor cells, obtained 360 days after TCRalphabeta/CD19-depleted stem cell transplant. Source of these receptors: a male patient between 2 and 9 years old who had a stem cell transplant for acute lymphoblastic leukemia, so the T cells may come from the graft donor.

The chain links TRBV5-1 to TRBJ2-1; 9 bases align to TRBD2. This CDR3 spans 18 amino acids. With 1 base clipped from V and 0 bases from J, the junction kept 8 bases outside the gene matches. Germline loops: CDR1 SGHRS, CDR2 YFSETQ. The CDR3 coding sequence is TGCGCCAGCAGCTTGCCCCCTAGCGGGGCCAGCTCCTACAATGAGCAGTTCTTC. This codes for CASSLPPSGASSYNEQFF.

In its sample, this clonotype was seen many times. The V gene is TRBV5-1, the J gene TRBJ2-1, with 12 bases identical to TRBD2. The CDR3 sequence is 22 residues long. In germline, CDR1 is SGHRS, CDR2 YFSETQ. Unmatched junction bases numbered 22, after V lost 1 base and J lost 5 bases. CDR3 region: CASSLTPTLRTSGKISDNEQFF. CDR3 nucleotide sequence: TGCGCCAGCAGCTTGACCCCTACACTGAGGACTAGCGGGAAAATAAGCGACAATGAGCAGTTCTTC.

This clonotype has a handful of counts. The chain combines TRBV9 with TRBJ1-6; D remains unclear. The germline gives CDR1 SGDLS, CDR2 YYNGEE. The CDR3 extends over 14 amino acids. The V end was cut by 0 bases, the J end by 5 bases, with 6 bases between. The CDR3 spells CASSVGPDNSPLHF. Here the CDR3 DNA reads TGTGCCAGCAGCGTAGGACCTGATAATTCACCCCTCCACTTT.

This clonotype was counted ten times or more. This sequence joins TRBV12-3 or TRBV12-4 and TRBJ2-5, with 11 positions matching TRBD2. After removal of 5 bases from V and 5 bases from J, the junction contained 4 bases not matched to a gene. CDR3 length equals 14 residues. The CDR3 bases are TGTGCCAGCAGTGGACTAGCGGGTGGGGAGACCCAGTACTTC. Its translation: CASSGLAGGETQYF.